This T cell receptor (beta chain) was sequenced in a study of T-cell memory formation after mild COVID-19. Study-wide findings and caveats: CD8+ contracting clones occupied EMRA, while CD4+ ones occupied mainly CM and EM. Clonal second-wave expansions that peaked on day 37 had unconfirmed SARS-CoV-2 specificity.

The V end was cut by 4 bases, the J end by 7 bases, with 17 bases between. The CDR3 is 14 residues long. Germline CDR1 SGHAT, CDR2 FQNNGV. In this sample, this clonotype turned up a few times. What it recognizes is unknown. Employing constant-segment primers, 5'RACE generated TCR alpha and TCR beta cDNA libraries bearing sample barcodes and UMIs. In TCRdb, the 5' RACE reads were re-called with MiXCR into one record per CDR3 protein. This table has approximately 350,000 distinct CDR3 sequences, approximately 15% appearing once. This clonotype originated in a man aged 18 to 29 who had mild COVID-19 (a few samples of this study predate the infection). Cell type and time point are not known. The chain is built from TRBV11-2 and TRBJ2-7, with a possible D match to TRBD1 (6 bases). Material for sequencing was PBMCs or a T cell subset sorted from them (not recorded which). The CDR3 sequence is CASSSTNRVQEQYF. CDR3 nucleotide sequence: TGTGCCAGCAGCTCGACGAACAGGGTGCAGGAGCAGTACTTC.